One and the same sample provided the 8 T cell receptor beta chains below, sequenced in a study of Graves' ophthalmopathy and Graves' hyperthyroidism. Transcripts of RNA were the source for amplifying TCR beta CDR3 regions. A first-round RT-PCR used HTBI primers, followed by a second-round multiplex PCR. Via MiXCR, TCRdb re-called the multiplex PCR reads, giving one row per CDR3 protein. Of a few hundred thousand distinct CDR3 sequences in the sample, approximately 37% were seen once. The source material was peripheral blood or thyroid tissue (not recorded which). The receptors originated from an adult man with Graves' hyperthyroidism.

This clonotype was observed many times. The chain is built from TRBV7-8 and TRBJ2-7; TRBD1 or TRBD2 may be the D gene (5 bases each). Deletions cut 5 bases from V and 7 bases from J, with 18 bases between. Germline V gene sequence: CDR1 SGHVS, CDR2 FQNEAQ. This CDR3 has 14 residues. CDR3 in amino acids: CASSPAGRGTEQYF. CDR3 nucleotides: TGTGCCAGCAGCCCCGCGGGTAGGGGTACGGAGCAGTACTTC.

This clonotype occurred a few times. V usage is TRBV11-1 and J usage is TRBJ2-5; no clear D. The V end was cut by 0 bases, the J end by 1 base, with 15 bases between. The CDR3 totals 17 residues. Germline CDR1 and CDR2: SGHAT and FQDESV (reference sequence). In DNA, the CDR3 is TGTGCCAGCAGCTTAGCGAAAACACCCGGGTCCCAAGAGACCCAGTACTTC. Translating it yields CASSLAKTPGSQETQYF.

This clonotype has at least ten counts. The chain employs TRBV27 and TRBJ2-2, with a possible D match to TRBD2 (6 bases). This CDR3 is 15 amino acids long. Germline V gene data show CDR1 as MNHEY and CDR2 as SMNVEV (reference sequence). V was trimmed by 7 bases and J by 6 bases, leaving 18 bases between them. DNA of the CDR3: TGTGCCAGCACTCCTATCGTAGGGGAGGCCGGGGAGCTGTTTTTT. The encoded protein is CASTPIVGEAGELFF.

On this clonotype: A far more abundant clone sits one base away, making this likely a read error. The V and J genes are TRBV12-3 or TRBV12-4 and TRBJ2-7; D gene ambiguous. The CDR3 length is 12 residues. CDR3 sequence (DNA): TGTGCCAGCAGCCAAGCTGGCTACGTGCAGTACTTC. This sequence encodes CASSQAGYVQYF.

As to this clonotype: This may stem from a read error, because a much larger clone lies one nucleotide away. The genes are TRBV29-1 and TRBJ1-4; D remains ambiguous. The CDR3 consists of 13 residues. Trimming cost V 4 bases and J 9 bases, with 15 bases left between them. Per the germline V gene, CDR1 is SQVTM and CDR2 is ANQGSEA. CDR3 protein: CSVAVSGRKKLFF. In DNA, the CDR3 is TGCAGCGTTGCAGTCAGTGGGCGTAAAAAACTGTTTTTT.

V and J are TRBV10-3 and TRBJ2-6; weak D call: TRBD1 (6 bases). Trimming stripped 3 bases from V and 3 bases from J, with 12 bases between. Per germline, CDR1 ENHRY and CDR2 SYGVKD. The CDR3 covers 16 residues. The CDR3 DNA follows: TGTGCCATCAGTGATTCAGGGGCGTATGGGGCCAACGTCCTGACTTTC. It translates to CAISDSGAYGANVLTF.

This clonotype was observed a handful of times. A single base separates this from a much larger clone, so it may be a read error. The chain combines TRBV2 with TRBJ1-2, with D uncertain. Germline V lookup: CDR1 SNHLY, CDR2 FYNNEI. The CDR3 extends over 12 amino acids. Written as DNA, the CDR3 is TGTGCAGTCGAGGGAGCCCGCGGGGGCTACACCTTC. Protein: CAVEGARGGYTF. Complete variable domain (other parts from reference TRBV2 and TRBJ1-2): EPEVTQTPSHQVTQMGQEVILRCVPISNHLYFYWYRQILGQKVEFLVSFYNNEISEKSEIFDDQFSVERPDGSNFTLKIRSTKLEDSAMYFCAVEGARGGYTFGSGTRLTVV.

As for this clonotype: A much larger clonotype is one base distant, so this may be a read error. CDR3 loop: CASRGGIANTEAFF. CDR3 DNA sequence: TGTGCCAGCAGGGGGGGGATAGCGAACACTGAAGCTTTCTTT. V and J are TRBV6-5 and TRBJ1-1; D is perhaps TRBD1 (5 bases). V was cut by 6 bases and J by 1 base, with 12 bases left in between. The CDR3 is 14 amino acids. CDR1 is MNHEY, CDR2 SVGAGI, per germline.